This T cell receptor (beta chain) was captured in a study of molecular identifiers for immune sequencing clone quantification. Study results and caveats: Reports indicate spiked Jurkat TCR RNA from one cell could be found among roughly 930,000 naive cells. Clones carrying above 20 RNA copies accounted for over 98% of effector molecules, under 1% in naive cells.

Sorting isolated naive CD8 T cells as CD8+CD4-CCR7+CD45RA+ events. This clonotype has a count of ten or more. What it binds is not known. As previously described, bulk TCR libraries were made using listed TCR primers. TCRdb re-analysed the PCR reads in MiXCR, keeping a single row per CDR3 protein. This table holds 60,000 to 75,000 distinct CDR3 sequences, about a fifth found once. The sequence derives from a human donor in good health. Some libraries in this study had Jurkat cell RNA spiked in. The specimen sequenced was naive CD8+ T cells from blood, with Jurkat cell RNA spiked in. Sample subset: FACS-sorted CD8+CD4-CCR7+CD45RA+ naive T cells.

The chain's CDR3 is CASSSGLAEGQETQYF. The CDR3 region has the DNA TGTGCCAGCAGCTCTGGACTAGCGGAGGGCCAAGAGACCCAGTACTTC. The chain couples TRBV7-6 to TRBJ2-5, with 10 bases aligning to TRBD2. The CDR3 contains 16 residues. Trimming at V came to 4 bases and at J to 1 base, leaving 6 bases not matched to a gene. From germline, CDR1 is SGHVS and CDR2 FNYEAQ.